This entry lists 29 T cell receptor beta chains sequenced from one sample in a study of response to subunit inactivated influenza vaccine. TCRdb processed the RT-PCR reads anew with MiXCR; each CDR3 protein has one entry. Seen here are roughly 500,000 distinct CDR3 sequences, roughly 23% observed once, and the top ten hold over 1.5%. Specimen: CD4+ T cells sorted from PBMCs, collected roughly 5 days after vaccination. The receptors shown here come from a man between 45 and 60 years old who received an inactivated influenza vaccine.

This chain uses TRBV5-1 with TRBJ2-2; D is ambiguous. CDR3 length: 13 residues. Germline-derived CDR1 and CDR2 are SGHRS and YFSETQ. V lost 4 bases and J 7 bases, leaving 11 bases between the germline ends. CDR3 DNA sequence: TGCGCCAGCAGCCACGAACGAGACGGGGAGCTGTTTTTT. Its translation: CASSHERDGELFF.

The V call is TRBV12-3 or TRBV12-4, the J call TRBJ1-1, with 8 positions matching TRBD1. The trim removed 5 bases at V and 5 bases at J, leaving 7 bases unmatched. CDR3 length: 14 amino acids. The CDR3: CASSRKQGGTEAFF. In DNA form, the CDR3 reads TGTGCCAGCAGTCGTAAACAGGGGGGTACTGAAGCTTTCTTT.

The rearrangement links TRBV6-2 or TRBV6-3 to TRBJ2-1; 8 bases map to TRBD2. CDR3 length equals 15 residues. V lost 7 bases to trimming and J lost 2 bases; unmatched junction nucleotides: 7. Germline lookup yields CDR1 MNHEY and CDR2 SVGEGT. The DNA of the CDR3 is TGTGCCAGCAACCCAACTAGCGGCACCTACAATGAGCAGTTCTTC. This encodes CASNPTSGTYNEQFF.

This clonotype was recorded a few times. This rearrangement joins TRBV12-3 or TRBV12-4 to TRBJ2-2; D remains ambiguous. The CDR3 loop spans 13 amino acids. V was trimmed by 5 bases and J by 7 bases, leaving 11 bases between them. As DNA, the CDR3 is TGTGCCAGCAGTGCCCTAGGCGGCGGGGAGCTGTTTTTT. This sequence encodes CASSALGGGELFF.

This clonotype appeared a few times. The rearrangement joins TRBV28 to TRBJ1-2, with 7 nucleotides matching TRBD1. The V gene's germline CDR1 is MDHEN and CDR2 SYDVKM. With 8 bases clipped from V and 3 bases from J, the junction kept 9 bases outside the gene matches. CDR3 length equals 14 residues. CDR3 sequence reads: CASSSGGAYYGYTF. DNA of the CDR3: TGTGCCAGCTCATCAGGGGGGGCTTACTATGGCTACACCTTC.

This clonotype came up a few times. The chain combines TRBV5-6 with TRBJ2-1; 15 bases fit TRBD2. Germline assignment: CDR1 SGHDT and CDR2 YYEEEE. The CDR3 is 20 residues long. The J segment lost 5 bases and the V segment lost 3 bases, leaving 15 bases of the junction unmatched. CDR3 sequence: CASSSQVPGLAGGLNNEQFF. For the CDR3, the DNA is TGTGCCAGCAGCTCACAAGTCCCGGGACTAGCGGGGGGCCTAAACAATGAGCAGTTCTTC.

The rearrangement uses TRBV20-1 and TRBJ2-3; 10 bases line up with TRBD2. The CDR3 sequence is 15 residues long. Germline loops: CDR1 DFQATT, CDR2 SNEGSKA (reference sequence). The ends lost 3 bases at V and 4 bases at J; junction bases unmatched: 7. The CDR3 DNA reads as TGCAGTGCTAGCGAGAGCGGGAGGGCATCAGATACGCAGTATTTT. It encodes CSASESGRASDTQYF.

The chain recombines TRBV29-1 with TRBJ1-1; tentatively, D is TRBD1 (5 bases). The CDR3 runs 12 residues. Per germline, CDR1 SQVTM and CDR2 ANQGSEA. V lost 7 bases to trimming and J lost 3 bases, with 12 bases between them. This CDR3 reads CSALKGDTEAFF. CDR3 sequence (DNA): TGCAGCGCTCTTAAAGGGGACACTGAAGCTTTCTTT.

J is TRBJ1-2 and V is TRBV10-3; TRBD1 might be the D (6 bases). Germline-derived CDR1 and CDR2 are ENHRY and SYGVKD. With 3 bases removed from V and 6 bases from J, the gap between germline ends came to 17 bases. The CDR3 length is 15 residues. CDR3 protein: CAISDRGAPKDGYTF. The CDR3 coding sequence is TGTGCCATCAGTGACAGGGGCGCACCTAAGGATGGCTACACCTTC.

The chain uses TRBV7-3 and TRBJ2-2; D is unclear. Germline V CDR1 and CDR2: SGHTA, FQGTGA. The CDR3 spans 15 residues. Trimming cost V 1 base and J 1 base, with 7 bases left between them. CDR3 sequence (DNA): TGTGCCAGCAGCTTAATGGCACAGAACACCGGGGAGCTGTTTTTT. Translation gives CASSLMAQNTGELFF. Complete variable domain (other parts from reference TRBV7-3 and TRBJ2-2): GAGVSQTPSNKVTEKGKYVELRCDPISGHTALYWYRQSLGQGPEFLIYFQGTGAADDSGLPNDRFFAVRPEGSVSTLKIQRTERGDSAVYLCASSLMAQNTGELFFGEGSRLTVL.

The V gene is TRBV6-2 or TRBV6-3, the J gene TRBJ2-7; TRBD1 agrees at 10 bases. The V segment lost 6 bases and the J segment 3 bases; nucleotides outside the gene matches: 8. CDR1 is MNHEY, CDR2 SVGEGT, per germline. This CDR3 region has 15 residues. The DNA for the CDR3 is TGTGCCAGCAGGACTACGGGACAGGGGATCTACGAGCAGTACTTC. Residues: CASRTTGQGIYEQYF.

The chain is built from TRBV14 and TRBJ2-1; no firm D call. Germline V gives CDR1 SGHDN, CDR2 FVKESK. This CDR3 has 12 residues. V was pared by 4 bases and J by 10 bases, with 11 bases between. The CDR3: CASSRSGSEQFF. Here the CDR3 DNA reads TGTGCCAGCAGCCGGTCGGGCAGCGAGCAGTTCTTC.

The V and J genes are TRBV7-9 and TRBJ2-7, with D maybe TRBD1 (6 bases). The CDR3 is 15 amino acids. V lost 1 base to trimming and J lost 3 bases, with 13 bases between them. Germline CDR1 and CDR2: SEHNR and FQNEAQ (reference sequence). The CDR3 reads CASSLGGTTDYEQYF. The DNA for the CDR3 is TGTGCCAGCAGCTTAGGGGGGACAACCGACTACGAGCAGTACTTC.

J is TRBJ2-3 and V is TRBV5-1; possibly TRBD1 for D (5 bases). CDR3 length: 12 residues. Germline V CDR1 and CDR2: SGHRS, YFSETQ. V was trimmed by 0 bases and J by 11 bases, leaving 10 bases between them. Here the CDR3 reads CASSLAATVQYF. CDR3 DNA: TGCGCCAGCAGCTTGGCCGCGACAGTGCAGTATTTT.

The J gene is TRBJ2-3, the V gene TRBV4-2, with 7 bases that match TRBD1. Germline lookup yields CDR1 LGHNA and CDR2 YNFKEQ. The CDR3 runs 14 residues. Unmatched junction bases numbered 2, after V lost 1 base and J lost 4 bases. CDR3 in amino acids: CASSQVQGADTQYF. CDR3 sequence (DNA): TGTGCCAGCAGCCAAGTGCAGGGGGCAGATACGCAGTATTTT.

The table lists this clonotype with a few counts. The gene calls are TRBV6-1 and TRBJ2-2; D might be TRBD1 (7 bases). Trimming took 6 bases from V and 2 from J, leaving 19 bases between them. Germline assignment: CDR1 MNHNS and CDR2 SASEGT. The CDR3 spans 17 residues. The CDR3 loop reads CASRLAYGTVNTGELFF. CDR3 nucleotides: TGTGCCAGCAGGCTAGCGTACGGGACAGTTAACACCGGGGAGCTGTTTTTT.

There are a few counts of this clonotype. In nucleotides, the CDR3 is TGCAGTGCTAATAGCGGCGATGGGACCCAGTACTTC. Translated: CSANSGDGTQYF. The rearrangement links TRBV20-1 to TRBJ2-5; D is possibly TRBD2 (6 bases). Germline CDR1 reads DFQATT; CDR2 reads SNEGSKA (reference sequence). CDR3 length: 12 residues. V was clipped by 4 bases and J by 7 bases, with 13 bases between them.

This clonotype was picked up a small number of times. This chain links TRBV12-3 or TRBV12-4 with TRBJ2-7; D is undetermined. The V and J ends lost 5 bases and 2 bases respectively, with 13 bases between them. CDR3 length: 14 residues. The CDR3 bases are TGTGCCAGCAGTCCTTCCGGCCCAGCCTACGAGCAGTACTTC. Protein product: CASSPSGPAYEQYF.

This clonotype was counted between two and nine times. The chain has TRBV20-1 and TRBJ2-3, with D perhaps given as TRBD1 or TRBD2 (5 bases each). V dropped 4 bases and J dropped 6 bases, with 17 bases sitting between them. There are 14 residues in the CDR3. Germline V gene sequence: CDR1 DFQATT, CDR2 SNEGSKA (reference sequence). The CDR3 DNA reads as TGCAGTGCTATCGGGACCCTAAACGCGGATACGCAGTATTTT. It codes for CSAIGTLNADTQYF.

The chain is built from TRBV9 and TRBJ2-3, with TRBD2 matching over 7 bases. The V gene end was trimmed by 0 bases and the J gene end by 2 bases; junction bases not matched to a gene: 12. This CDR3 has 18 amino acids. Germline assignment: CDR1 SGDLS and CDR2 YYNGEE. CDR3 loop: CASSVGPLGSGHTDTQYF. CDR3 bases: TGTGCCAGCAGCGTAGGCCCTCTGGGTAGCGGGCACACAGATACGCAGTATTTT.

The J gene is TRBJ2-1, the V gene TRBV12-3 or TRBV12-4; 9 bases match TRBD2. This CDR3 region has 16 residues. V was pared by 6 bases and J by 4 bases, with 10 bases of the junction left unmatched. The DNA for the CDR3 is TGTGCCAGCAGCCGACTAGCGGCTAGACGTTACAATGAGCAGTTCTTC. This gives the protein CASSRLAARRYNEQFF.

V and J are TRBV20-1 and TRBJ2-7; D perhaps matches TRBD2 (7 bases). The germline gives CDR1 DFQATT, CDR2 SNEGSKA (reference sequence). CDR3 length: 13 amino acids. Trimming removed 6 bases from V and 5 bases from J, with 17 bases in between. CDR3 protein: CSAREGHLNEQYF. DNA for the CDR3: TGCAGTGCCAGGGAGGGACACCTTAACGAGCAGTACTTC.

The chain recombines TRBV3-1 with TRBJ2-6; the D call may be TRBD1 or TRBD2 (5 bases each). V was clipped by 6 bases and J by 5 bases, with 17 bases between them. In germline, CDR1 is LGHDT, CDR2 YNNKEL (reference sequence). The CDR3 extends over 16 amino acids. CDR3: CASSPSWGYWANVLTF. In DNA form, the CDR3 reads TGTGCCAGCAGTCCAAGCTGGGGGTATTGGGCCAACGTCCTGACTTTC.

The chain has TRBV4-3 and TRBJ1-3, with TRBD1 matching over 7 bases. V lost 1 base to trimming and J lost 2 bases; unmatched junction nucleotides: 8. Germline-derived CDR1 and CDR2 are LGHNA and YSLEER. The CDR3 loop spans 17 amino acids. The CDR3 loop reads CASSQVFGQDPGNTIYF. The CDR3 coding sequence is TGCGCCAGCAGCCAAGTATTCGGACAGGACCCTGGAAACACCATATATTTT.

The chain joins TRBV9 to TRBJ2-5; the D gene is possibly TRBD1 (6 bases). Germline CDR1 reads SGDLS; CDR2 reads YYNGEE. Trimming shortened V by 4 bases and J by 4 bases, and 14 bases separated the two germline ends. The CDR3 contains 14 residues. The CDR3 region is CASSTGTLRETQYF. The CDR3 DNA sequence: TGTGCCAGCAGCACAGGGACACTGAGAGAGACCCAGTACTTC.

The V gene is TRBV28, the J gene TRBJ2-2; TRBD1 matches at 7 bases. In germline, CDR1 is MDHEN, CDR2 SYDVKM. J gave up 3 bases and V 6 bases, and 4 bases lay outside the gene matches. The CDR3 is 14 amino acids. Written as DNA, the CDR3 is TGTGCCAGCAGGGGACAGTCCTACACCGGGGAGCTGTTTTTT. Amino acid sequence: CASRGQSYTGELFF.

This clonotype came up once. The J gene is TRBJ1-1, the V gene TRBV5-1; 7 bases align to TRBD1. Germline CDR1 reads SGHRS; CDR2 reads YFSETQ. V shed 6 bases, J shed 3 bases, and the junction held 20 bases outside the gene matches. The CDR3 has 18 residues. The CDR3 sequence: CASTRGGTASYQDTEAFF. As DNA, the CDR3 is TGCGCCAGCACTCGGGGCGGGACAGCTTCCTATCAGGACACTGAAGCTTTCTTT.

This clonotype was counted between two and nine times. The V and J genes are TRBV7-9 and TRBJ1-1; D ambiguous. Trimming pared 2 bases from V and 4 bases from J, leaving 14 bases between. The CDR3 is 15 residues long. Germline lookup yields CDR1 SEHNR and CDR2 FQNEAQ (reference sequence). For the CDR3, the DNA is TGTGCCAGCAGCTTAAGCGGAGCGTCTGGCACTGAAGCTTTCTTT. Its translation is CASSLSGASGTEAFF. The variable domain in full, completed from reference TRBV7-9 and TRBJ1-1, reads DTGVSQNPRHKITKRGQNVTFRCDPISEHNRLYWYRQTLGQGPEFLTYFQNEAQLEKSRLLSDRFSAERPKGSFSTLEIQRTEQGDSAMYLCASSLSGASGTEAFFGQGTRLTVV.

This clonotype appeared a few times. This chain connects TRBV4-2 to TRBJ2-5, with 9 bases that match TRBD2. J was trimmed by 1 base and V by 1 base; bases with no gene match: 4. Per germline, CDR1 LGHNA and CDR2 YNFKEQ. CDR3 length: 16 amino acids. The CDR3 loop is CASSQVASGAQETQYF. The CDR3, as DNA: TGTGCCAGCAGCCAAGTGGCTAGCGGGGCCCAAGAGACCCAGTACTTC.